The 22 T cell receptor beta chains below come from one sample, sequenced in a study of T cell repertoires in cytomegalovirus infection. These receptors' antigens are unknown. MiXCR, run by TCRdb on the reads, gives a single entry per CDR3 protein. The repertoire includes approximately 600,000 distinct CDR3 sequences, just under 40% of them detected once, and about 48% sits in the top ten. The source was cultured PBMCs, collected from culture after CMV antigen stimulation. The source is a human donor in good health (CMV status not recorded). Some clones in this sample may be carry-over from other donors' samples.

The V and J genes are TRBV19 and TRBJ1-6; a weak D match, TRBD1 (5 bases). V dropped 6 bases and J dropped 8 bases, with 11 bases sitting between them. The CDR3 is made up of 13 amino acids. Germline V gene lookup returns CDR1 LNHDA and CDR2 SQIVND (reference sequence). CDR3 DNA sequence: TGTGCCAGTAGCCTGGGGGTCGATTCACCCCTCCACTTT. It specifies CASSLGVDSPLHF.

This clonotype was seen just once. As DNA, the CDR3 is TGCGCCAGCAGCCCCCCACTGGGGGAGGGGGAGACCCAGTACTTC. This encodes CASSPPLGEGETQYF. This chain links TRBV5-1 with TRBJ2-5; 7 bases map to TRBD2. The CDR3 consists of 15 residues. Germline V gives CDR1 SGHRS, CDR2 YFSETQ. Trimming at V came to 4 bases and at J to 5 bases, leaving 11 bases not matched to a gene.

This clonotype has more than one count but fewer than ten. The chain carries TRBV6-5 and TRBJ2-2; possible D gene TRBD1, 6 bases. The CDR3 spans 17 residues. Germline CDR1 MNHEY, CDR2 SVGAGI. Trimming took 2 bases from V and 7 from J, leaving 20 bases between them. As DNA, the CDR3 is TGTGCCAGCAGTTACGCCCCGGACAGTGCTTATCTCGGGGAGCTGTTTTTT. Residues: CASSYAPDSAYLGELFF.

This clonotype was seen a handful of times. The V gene is TRBV7-6, the J gene TRBJ2-1; the D is unclear. Trimming cost V 6 bases and J 5 bases, with 14 bases left between them. The length of the CDR3 is 14 residues. CDR1 is SGHVS and CDR2 is FNYEAQ in the germline V gene. The CDR3 loop is CASSRATYNNEQFF. In nucleotides, the CDR3 is TGTGCCAGCAGTCGCGCAACCTATAACAATGAGCAGTTCTTC.

This clonotype has just one count. The chain couples TRBV6-1 to TRBJ1-5; D gene ambiguous. The CDR3 is made up of 14 amino acids. Germline assignment: CDR1 MNHNS and CDR2 SASEGT. V was clipped by 5 bases and J by 3 bases, with 11 bases between them. This CDR3 reads CASSHHTLNQPQHF. As DNA, the CDR3 is TGTGCCAGCAGTCATCACACCCTCAATCAGCCCCAGCATTTT.

This clonotype came up once. The gene calls are TRBV29-1 and TRBJ2-3, with D hard to call. CDR1 and CDR2 from the germline V gene are SQVTM and ANQGSEA. The germline V and J ends were trimmed by 8 bases and 3 bases, with 9 bases remaining between them. This CDR3 has 11 amino acids. The DNA for the CDR3 is TGCAGCACCAGTGGAACAGATACGCAGTATTTT. The encoded protein is CSTSGTDTQYF.

The chain uses TRBV18 and TRBJ2-3; either TRBD1 or TRBD2 may fit D (5 bases each). Germline CDR1 and CDR2: KGHSH and LQKENI. The CDR3 is 16 residues long. The V end was cut by 0 bases, the J end by 0 bases, with 10 bases between. The chain's CDR3 is CASSPPGVESTDTQYF. The DNA of the CDR3 is TGTGCCAGCTCACCACCGGGGGTAGAGAGCACAGATACGCAGTATTTT. The full variable domain, with the rest looked up from reference TRBV18 and TRBJ2-3, is NAGVMQNPRHLVRRRGQEARLRCSPMKGHSHVYWYRQLPEEGLKFMVYLQKENIIDESGMPKERFSAEFPKEGPSILRIQQVVRGDSAAYFCASSPPGVESTDTQYFGPGTRLTVL.

This chain uses TRBV7-2 with TRBJ2-1; D might be TRBD2 (6 bases). Germline V CDR1 and CDR2: SGHTA, FQGNSA. This CDR3 has 15 residues. V dropped 3 bases and J dropped 8 bases, with 17 bases sitting between them. Here the CDR3 reads CASSFGGGAWYEQFF. The CDR3 nucleotides read TGTGCCAGCAGCTTTGGAGGCGGGGCCTGGTATGAGCAGTTCTTC.

V is TRBV10-3 and J is TRBJ1-2, with D tentatively TRBD1 (5 bases). Germline V CDR1 and CDR2: ENHRY, SYGVKD. The CDR3 totals 13 residues. V was trimmed by 3 bases and J by 4 bases, leaving 9 bases between them. This CDR3 reads CAISDQGSYGYTF. The CDR3 nucleotides are TGTGCCATCAGTGACCAGGGTAGCTATGGCTACACCTTC.

The J gene is TRBJ1-3, the V gene TRBV6-6; 7 nucleotides match TRBD1. V lost 10 bases and J lost 1; bases outside the gene matches: 13. Germline CDR1 and CDR2: MNHNY and SVGAGI (reference sequence). This CDR3 has 16 amino acids. CDR3 residues: CATHRGGQLSGNTIYF. For the CDR3, the DNA is TGTGCCACCCACCGGGGGGGACAGCTATCTGGAAACACCATATATTTT.

This clonotype was counted only a few times. V is TRBV6-6 and J is TRBJ2-1; 14 bases fit TRBD2. V was clipped by 4 bases and J by 8 bases; unmatched bases: 10. The CDR3 is 17 amino acids. Germline V gene lookup returns CDR1 MNHNY and CDR2 SVGAGI (reference sequence). The CDR3, as DNA: TGTGCCAGCAGTTCCCCGACTAGCGGGAGGGCCCTCGATGAGCAGTTCTTC. Translating gives CASSSPTSGRALDEQFF.

The V and J genes are TRBV7-2 and TRBJ2-5; D unclear. CDR3 size: 17 residues. Germline V gene data show CDR1 as SGHTA and CDR2 as FQGNSA. Trimming took off 1 base at V and 5 bases at J, with 20 bases between the two ends. The chain's CDR3 is CASSLGVVMIQGETQYF. CDR3 nucleotides: TGTGCCAGCAGCTTAGGTGTAGTAATGATCCAAGGGGAGACCCAGTACTTC.

The chain recombines TRBV27 with TRBJ2-2; no clear D gene. V gave up 7 bases and J gave up 0 bases, with 9 bases separating them. In germline, CDR1 is MNHEY, CDR2 SMNVEV (reference sequence). This CDR3 comprises 14 residues. The CDR3 DNA follows: TGTGCCAGCAATCTTTTCGCGAACACCGGGGAGCTGTTTTTT. Protein: CASNLFANTGELFF.

The chain couples TRBV20-1 to TRBJ1-6; unclear D gene. The CDR3 totals 12 residues. V was cut by 8 bases and J by 0 bases, with 5 bases left in between. Germline assignment: CDR1 DFQATT and CDR2 SNEGSKA (reference sequence). The chain's CDR3 is CSKGSYNSPLHF. In DNA form, the CDR3 reads TGCAGTAAGGGCTCCTATAATTCACCCCTCCACTTT.

This clonotype came up a few times. The chain has TRBV28 and TRBJ2-1; D possibly corresponds to TRBD1 (6 bases). The CDR3 is made up of 12 amino acids. Germline V gene lookup returns CDR1 MDHEN and CDR2 SYDVKM. V dropped 6 bases and J dropped 10 bases, with 13 bases sitting between them. CDR3: CASRVTGGEQFF. The CDR3 region has the DNA TGTGCCAGCAGAGTGACAGGCGGGGAGCAGTTCTTC.

This clonotype has just a few counts. The chain uses TRBV27 and TRBJ2-1, with D unresolved. Germline-derived CDR1 and CDR2 are MNHEY and SMNVEV (reference sequence). The CDR3 spans 13 residues. The V and J ends lost 3 bases and 12 bases respectively, with 15 bases between them. The CDR3 loop reads CASSFIVGNLQFF. Here the CDR3 DNA reads TGTGCCAGCAGTTTTATCGTGGGGAATTTGCAGTTCTTC.

The chain recombines TRBV12-3 or TRBV12-4 with TRBJ2-7; 9 bases are a match to TRBD1. V shed 8 bases and J 6 bases; nucleotides not matched to a gene: 11. The CDR3 is made up of 14 amino acids. The chain's CDR3 is CASGVGTGSSEQYF. The CDR3 DNA reads as TGTGCCAGCGGGGTTGGGACAGGGTCAAGCGAGCAGTACTTC.

The V and J genes are TRBV28 and TRBJ2-5, with D possibly TRBD1 on 5 matching bases. Germline CDR1 is MDHEN and CDR2 is SYDVKM. This CDR3 comprises 15 residues. The ends were cut back, 6 bases at V and 3 bases at J, with 17 bases in the middle. The CDR3 region is CASRQGAEGEETQYF. CDR3 in DNA: TGTGCCAGCAGGCAAGGGGCAGAAGGGGAAGAGACCCAGTACTTC.

This clonotype turned up a few times. Germline is not matched at one junction end, which may reflect a read error. CDR3 residues: CASSSGPYGQYF. CDR3 DNA: TGTGCCAGCAGCTCAGGACCCTACGGGCAGTACTTC. This chain links TRBV7-9 with TRBJ2-7; D is unclear. The CDR3 totals 12 residues. Germline CDR1 and CDR2: SEHNR and FQNEAQ (reference sequence).

This chain connects TRBV15 to TRBJ2-3; TRBD2 is a possible D gene (5 bases). Germline loops: CDR1 LNHNV, CDR2 YYDKDF (reference sequence). The CDR3 totals 17 residues. V was clipped by 2 bases and J by 0 bases, with 15 bases between them. This CDR3 reads CATSRSLGGSSTDTQYF. The DNA for the CDR3 is TGTGCCACCAGCAGATCCCTAGGAGGCTCTAGCACAGATACGCAGTATTTT.

The chain has TRBV19 and TRBJ2-7; the D is unclear. This CDR3 comprises 12 residues. V lost 4 bases and J 6 bases, leaving 10 bases between the germline ends. Germline lookup yields CDR1 LNHDA and CDR2 SQIVND (reference sequence). The DNA for the CDR3 is TGTGCCAGTAGTAGGGCCTCGGGCGAGCAGTACTTC. As protein: CASSRASGEQYF. Based on the CDR3 plus reference TRBV19 and TRBJ2-7, the full variable domain is DGGITQSPKYLFRKEGQNVTLSCEQNLNHDAMYWYRQDPGQGLRLIYYSQIVNDFQKGDIAEGYSVSREKKESFPLTVTSAQKNPTAFYLCASSRASGEQYFGPGTRLTVT.

The gene calls are TRBV6-1 and TRBJ2-4, with D perhaps TRBD1 or TRBD2 (5 bases each). Trimming took 0 bases from V and 6 from J, leaving 6 bases between them. The CDR3 totals 13 residues. Germline CDR1 and CDR2: MNHNS and SASEGT. The CDR3 here is CASSEARGNIQYF. The CDR3 DNA reads as TGTGCCAGCAGTGAAGCGAGGGGAAACATTCAGTACTTC.